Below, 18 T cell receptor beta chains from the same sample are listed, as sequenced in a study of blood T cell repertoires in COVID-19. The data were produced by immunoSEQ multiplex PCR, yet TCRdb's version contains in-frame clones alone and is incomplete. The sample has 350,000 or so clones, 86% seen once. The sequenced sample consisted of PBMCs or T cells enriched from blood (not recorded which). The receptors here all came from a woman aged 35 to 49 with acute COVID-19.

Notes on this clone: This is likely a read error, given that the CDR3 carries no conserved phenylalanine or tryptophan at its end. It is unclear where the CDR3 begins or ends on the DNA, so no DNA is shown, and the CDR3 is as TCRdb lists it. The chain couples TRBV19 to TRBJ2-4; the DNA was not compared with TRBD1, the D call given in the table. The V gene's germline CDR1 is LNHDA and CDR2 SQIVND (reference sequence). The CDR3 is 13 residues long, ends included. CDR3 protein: CASSPGQGAFQAI.

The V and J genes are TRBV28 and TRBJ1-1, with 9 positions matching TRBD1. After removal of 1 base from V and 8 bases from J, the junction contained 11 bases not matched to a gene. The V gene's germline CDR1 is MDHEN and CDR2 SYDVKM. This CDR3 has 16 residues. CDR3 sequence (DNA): TGTGCCAGCAGTTTATACCATCCGGGACAGGGCCTCGAAGCTTTCTTT. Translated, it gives CASSLYHPGQGLEAFF.

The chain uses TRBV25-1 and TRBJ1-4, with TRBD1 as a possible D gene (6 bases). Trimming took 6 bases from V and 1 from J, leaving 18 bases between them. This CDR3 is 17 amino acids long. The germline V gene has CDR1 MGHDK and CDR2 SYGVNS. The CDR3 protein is CASSPFEGEVTNEKLFF. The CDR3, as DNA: TGTGCCAGCAGCCCTTTTGAGGGGGAAGTAACTAATGAAAAACTGTTTTTT.

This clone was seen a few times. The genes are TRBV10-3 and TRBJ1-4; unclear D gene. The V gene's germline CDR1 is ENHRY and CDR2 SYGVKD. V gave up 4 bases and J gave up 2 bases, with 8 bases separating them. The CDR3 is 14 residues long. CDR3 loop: CAISVAGTNEKLFF. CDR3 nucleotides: TGTGCCATCAGTGTGGCAGGCACTAATGAAAAACTGTTTTTT.

The CDR3 region is CASSQTGGQWTEAFF. In nucleotides, the CDR3 is TGCGCCAGCAGCCAAACAGGGGGTCAGTGGACTGAAGCTTTCTTT. The chain links TRBV4-3 to TRBJ1-1, with 8 nucleotides matching TRBD1. CDR1 is LGHNA and CDR2 is YSLEER in the germline V gene. V was pared by 2 bases and J by 5 bases, with 7 bases of the junction left unmatched. The CDR3 has 15 residues.

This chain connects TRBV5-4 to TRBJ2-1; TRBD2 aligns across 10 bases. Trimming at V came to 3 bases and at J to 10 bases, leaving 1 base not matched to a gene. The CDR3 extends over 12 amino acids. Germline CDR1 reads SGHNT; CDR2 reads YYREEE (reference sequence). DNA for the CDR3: TGTGCCAGCAGCTGGACTAGCGGAGAGCAGTTCTTC. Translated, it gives CASSWTSGEQFF.

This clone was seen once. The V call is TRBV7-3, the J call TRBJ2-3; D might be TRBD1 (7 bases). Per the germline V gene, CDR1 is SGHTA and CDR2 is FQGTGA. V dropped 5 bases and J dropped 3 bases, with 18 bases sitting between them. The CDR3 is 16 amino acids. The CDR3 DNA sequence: TGTGCCAGCAGCCCATTAGCAGGGGGGAGGACAGATACGCAGTATTTT. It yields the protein CASSPLAGGRTDTQYF.

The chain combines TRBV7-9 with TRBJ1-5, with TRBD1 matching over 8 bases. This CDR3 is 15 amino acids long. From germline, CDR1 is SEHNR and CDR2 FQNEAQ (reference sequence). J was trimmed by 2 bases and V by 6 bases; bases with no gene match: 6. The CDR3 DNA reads TGTGCCAGCAGTCCACAGGGGGTGGGCAATCAGCCCCAGCATTTT. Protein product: CASSPQGVGNQPQHF.

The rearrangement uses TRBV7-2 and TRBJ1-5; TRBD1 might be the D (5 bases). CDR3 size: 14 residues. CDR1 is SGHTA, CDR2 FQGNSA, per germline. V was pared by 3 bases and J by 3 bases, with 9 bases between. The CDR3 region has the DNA TGTGCCAGCAGCTTGGGGCAGTACAATCAGCCCCAGCATTTT. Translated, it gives CASSLGQYNQPQHF.

The CDR3 DNA sequence: TGCGCCAGCAGCGGCTCAGGAGGATTGAACACTGAAGCTTTCTTT. This encodes CASSGSGGLNTEAFF. V usage is TRBV5-1 and J usage is TRBJ1-1; D unresolved. CDR1 is SGHRS, CDR2 YFSETQ, per germline. V shed 4 bases and J shed 0 bases, with 13 bases lying between them. This CDR3 has 15 residues.

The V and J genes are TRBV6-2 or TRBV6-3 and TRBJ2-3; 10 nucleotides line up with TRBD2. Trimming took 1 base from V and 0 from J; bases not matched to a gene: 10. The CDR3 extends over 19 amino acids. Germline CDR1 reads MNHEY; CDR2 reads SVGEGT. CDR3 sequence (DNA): TGTGCCAGCAGTTACTTCGCCAGCGGGAGGGGAACTAGCACAGATACGCAGTATTTT. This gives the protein CASSYFASGRGTSTDTQYF.

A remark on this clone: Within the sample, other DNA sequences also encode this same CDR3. The CDR3 is CASSSSTDTQYF. The DNA for the CDR3 is TGTGCCAGCAGCTCCTCTACAGATACGCAGTATTTT. J is TRBJ2-3 and V is TRBV6-2 or TRBV6-3, with no clear D. Germline CDR1 MNHEY, CDR2 SVGEGT. Trimming shortened V by 6 bases and J by 3 bases, and 7 bases separated the two germline ends. The CDR3 totals 12 residues.

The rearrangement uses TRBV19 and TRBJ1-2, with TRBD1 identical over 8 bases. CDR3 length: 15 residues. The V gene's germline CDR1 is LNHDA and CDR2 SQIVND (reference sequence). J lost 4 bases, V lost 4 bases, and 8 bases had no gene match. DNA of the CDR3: TGTGCCAGTAGTACTTTATTTGGACAGGGCTATGGCTACACCTTC. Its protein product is CASSTLFGQGYGYTF.

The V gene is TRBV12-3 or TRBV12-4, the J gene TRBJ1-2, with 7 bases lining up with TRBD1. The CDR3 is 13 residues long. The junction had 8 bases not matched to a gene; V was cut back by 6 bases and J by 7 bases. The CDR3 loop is CASSQDRSRGYTF. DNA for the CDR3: TGTGCCAGCAGCCAGGACAGGTCCCGTGGCTACACCTTC.

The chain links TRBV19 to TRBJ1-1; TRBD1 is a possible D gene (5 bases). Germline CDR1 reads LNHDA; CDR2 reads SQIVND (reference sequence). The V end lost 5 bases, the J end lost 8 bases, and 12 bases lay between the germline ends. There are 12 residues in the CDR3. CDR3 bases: TGTGCCAGTAGTGCGGGGCTTATCGAAGCTTTCTTT. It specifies CASSAGLIEAFF.

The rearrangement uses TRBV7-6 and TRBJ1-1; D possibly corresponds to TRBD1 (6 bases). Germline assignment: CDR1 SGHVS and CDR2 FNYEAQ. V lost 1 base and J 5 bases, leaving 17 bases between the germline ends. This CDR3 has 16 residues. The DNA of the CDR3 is TGTGCCAGCAGCTTAGAGGACACAGGGTTGGGAACTGAAGCTTTCTTT. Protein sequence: CASSLEDTGLGTEAFF.

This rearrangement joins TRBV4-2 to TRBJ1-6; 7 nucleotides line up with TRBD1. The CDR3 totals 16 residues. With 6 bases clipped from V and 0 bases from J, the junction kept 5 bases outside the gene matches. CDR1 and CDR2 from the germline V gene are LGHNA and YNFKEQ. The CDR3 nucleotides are TGTGCCAGCAGAAGTACAGGGGACTCCTATAATTCACCCCTCCACTTT. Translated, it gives CASRSTGDSYNSPLHF.

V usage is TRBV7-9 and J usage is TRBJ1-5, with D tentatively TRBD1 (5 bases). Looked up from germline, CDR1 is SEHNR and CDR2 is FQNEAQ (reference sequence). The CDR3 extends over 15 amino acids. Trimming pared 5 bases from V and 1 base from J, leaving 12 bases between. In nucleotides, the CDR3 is TGTGCCAGCAGCGCCCAGGGAGGAAGCAATCAGCCCCAGCATTTT. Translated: CASSAQGGSNQPQHF.